This T cell receptor (beta chain) was profiled in a study of regulatory T cells in long-lasting Graves disease. The wider study: Over 5 years on antithyroid drugs plus positive TSH receptor antibodies marked Graves' disease as persistent.

A few counts support this clonotype. The target antigen is unknown. Arm-PCR of CDR3 regions with iRepertoire HTBI primers generated TCR beta libraries. TCRdb passed the multiplex PCR reads through MiXCR, listing each CDR3 protein once. The table has around 460,000 distinct CDR3 sequences, around a fifth seen once; the top ten hold approximately 14%. Time point in this sample: persistent/refractory GD, antithyroid drugs over 5 years with positive TRAb. PBMCs were the source of the RNA used for TCR sequencing. Germline assignment: CDR1 SGHTA and CDR2 FQGNSA. This CDR3 is built from 12 residues. The germline V and J ends were trimmed by 5 bases and 10 bases, with 14 bases remaining between them. Study-level points and caveats: Persistent disease samples used TRBV28, TRBJ1-2 and TRBJ2-5 preferentially. Fewer public clonotypes were shared by new patients (under 1,000) than by persistent patients (approximately 2,700). Persistent Graves' patients showed a TCR diversity that was lower than that of newly diagnosed ones.

The TCR comes from a female donor with Graves disease. The J gene is TRBJ2-5, the V gene TRBV7-2, with D tentatively TRBD2 (5 bases). The sample was peripheral blood mononuclear cells (PBMCs), taken when the disease was refractory, from a patient treated with antithyroid drugs. CDR3 residues: CASSPSLWSQYF. In nucleotides, the CDR3 is TGTGCCAGCAGCCCTAGCCTCTGGAGCCAGTACTTC.